This T cell receptor (beta chain) was observed in a study of T cells in Graves' hyperthyroidism and ophthalmopathy. Study-wide context: Initial diagnosis, before any treatment, was when peripheral blood was collected. Whole-study results and caveats: In blood, most of the thyroid clonotypes expanded above 0.001 were also present.

CDR1 is KGHDR, CDR2 SFDVKD, per germline. The CDR3 has 16 amino acids. Between the trimmed V and J ends, which lost 2 bases and 4 bases, there was a span of 16 bases. This clonotype was recorded at least ten times. Its target is not known. A NOSPECS grade of at least 4, a Clinical Activity Score of at least 3 and duration under 3 months were recorded in ophthalmopathy patients. Uncontrolled infection, other autoimmune disease, pregnancy or lactation disqualified patients from enrolment. TCR beta CDR3 region amplification was performed from RNA transcripts. Primed by the HTBI set, a first-round RT-PCR was run on the TCR CDR3. TCRdb itself ran the multiplex PCR reads through MiXCR, one entry per CDR3 protein. The sample has approximately 400,000 distinct CDR3 sequences; about 14% are singletons.

The chain uses TRBV24-1 and TRBJ1-2, with D hard to call. Input material: blood. The TCR comes from a woman aged 30 to 39 with Graves' ophthalmopathy. The CDR3 sequence: CATSDSMTDRPYGYTF. In nucleotides, the CDR3 is TGTGCCACCAGTGATTCTATGACGGACCGACCCTATGGCTACACCTTC.